The T cell receptor beta chain described here comes from a study of blood T cell repertoires in COVID-19. Overall study context: The United States, Italy and Spain provided the acute and convalescent COVID-19 samples. In each case, the material was cDNA or gDNA derived from T cells, B-cell-depleted T cells, or PBMCs.

Deletions cut 3 bases from V and 0 bases from J, with 21 bases between. This CDR3 is 17 amino acids long. Germline CDR1 and CDR2: SQVTM and ANQGSEA. Authors' analysis steps: Quantification of nucleated cells was approximated via reference gene primer amplification. Clones were sequenced by immunoSEQ multiplex PCR, and TCRdb holds only the in-frame ones, with some missing. D and trimming were read from the DNA, whereas the V and J calls and clone size are those reported in that table. The sample lists just over 300,000 clones, approximately 90% occurring once. The sequence was obtained from a man aged 18-30 years with active or convalescent COVID-19. This chain joins TRBV29-1 and TRBJ2-7, with D tentatively TRBD1 (6 bases). Sample: peripheral blood. The CDR3 sequence: CSVDGGLLPGGSYEQYF. In DNA form, the CDR3 reads TGCAGCGTTGATGGGGGCCTCCTACCCGGAGGCTCCTACGAGCAGTACTTC.